The rows below give T cell receptor beta chains drawn from one sample of a study of CD8 T cells in ankylosing spondylitis. TCRdb reprocessed the 5' RACE reads via MiXCR and lists one record per CDR3 protein. The sample lists about 42,000 distinct CDR3 sequences; 2.5% to 3% were seen once. Material: blood, either unsorted or a sorted T cell fraction (not recorded which). The receptor source for this set is a male donor with ankylosing spondylitis or in good health (not recorded which). CDR3s include the opening cysteine and the closing phenylalanine or tryptophan. Each record gives: J gene, clone size, V gene, D gene, CDR3 DNA, CDR3 protein. D genes are given only for firm matches. A clone size is listed for some rows: how often the clone was seen (once, few, many), or a class if it is expanded.

TRBJ1-2 | many | TRBV9 | . | TGTGCCAGCAGCTCCCACGGTCGGGCTAACTATGGCTACACCTTC | CASSSHGRANYGYTF
TRBJ2-1 | many | TRBV9 | . | TGTGCCAGCAGCGTCGGAAGTAGCTCCTACAATGAGCAGTTCTTC | CASSVGSSSYNEQFF
TRBJ2-5 | many | TRBV9 | . | TGTGCCAGCAGCCCTACTAGTTTAGAGACCCAGTACTTC | CASSPTSLETQYF
TRBJ2-7 | many | TRBV9 | . | TGTGCCAGCAGCGCCCAACCAGGTAGCGAGCAGTACTTC | CASSAQPGSEQYF
TRBJ2-1 | many | TRBV9 | TRBD2 | TGTGCCACCGGGAGGGACACGCAGAGCTATGAGCAGTTCTTC | CATGRDTQSYEQFF
TRBJ2-3 | many | TRBV9 | . | TGTGCCAGCAGCGTAGACTCATCCACAGATACGCAGTATTTT | CASSVDSSTDTQYF
TRBJ1-1 | many | TRBV9 | . | TGTGCCAGCACCCCTACCCTAACGAACACTGAAGCTTTCTTT | CASTPTLTNTEAFF
TRBJ2-5 | many | TRBV9 | TRBD1 | TGTGCCAGCAGCGTAGGGCCACCGGGACAGAAGACCCAGTACTTC | CASSVGPPGQKTQYF
TRBJ2-3 | many | TRBV9 | . | TGTGCCAGCAGCGTGGAAACTGGCACAGATACGCAGTATTTT | CASSVETGTDTQYF
TRBJ2-2 | . | TRBV21-1 | . | TGTGCCAGCAGCAAAGGGAACACAGAGGACACCGGGGAGCTGTTTTTT | CASSKGNTEDTGELFF
TRBJ2-3 | many | TRBV9 | . | TGTGCCAGCAGCGTAGTGGCTCTCTCCGATACGCAGTATTTT | CASSVVALSDTQYF
TRBJ1-1 | many | TRBV9 | . | TGTGCCAGCAGCGTAGCTGTGTTCACTGAAGCTTTCTTT | CASSVAVFTEAFF
TRBJ1-2 | many | TRBV9 | TRBD1 | TGTGCCAGCAGCGTAGAACAGGGGCGCGGCTACACCTTC | CASSVEQGRGYTF
TRBJ2-2 | many | TRBV9 | . | TGTGCCAGCAGCGCCGACCAAACCGGGGAGCTGTTTTTT | CASSADQTGELFF
TRBJ2-3 | many | TRBV9 | . | TGTGCCAGCAGCGTAGATGGGTGGGGAGATACGCAGTATTTT | CASSVDGWGDTQYF
TRBJ2-1 | many | TRBV9 | . | TGTGCCAGCAGGTCAAGGGGTTCCTACAACAATGAGCAGTTCTTC | CASRSRGSYNNEQFF
TRBJ2-3 | few | TRBV9 | TRBD2 | TGTGCCAGCAGCGTAGGGCCTAGCGGGAAAACAGATACGCAGTATTTT | CASSVGPSGKTDTQYF